The T cell receptor beta chain described here comes from a study of Ad26.COV2.S vaccination and SARS-CoV-2 variants. The assay was immunoSEQ multiplex PCR, and TCRdb's table has in-frame clones only and misses some. The data contain 400,000 to 450,000 clones, around 91% of them seen just once; the ten biggest clones take up less than 5.5%. The V gene's germline CDR1 is SEHNR and CDR2 FQNEAQ (reference sequence). Trimming took 1 base from V and 0 from J, leaving 9 bases between them. This CDR3 is built from 16 residues. Treatment specified: approximately 18 received Ad26.COV2.S at low or high dose, single or two shots; five or six received placebo; per-sample allocation not given. Specimens were obtained on day 63 following the first vaccine or placebo injection. Immunization relied on an Ad26 vector, which expressed Wuhan-strain SARS-CoV-2 spike.

The sequence came from a person between 18 and 59 years old who received the Ad26.COV2.S COVID-19 vaccine or a placebo. The sequenced sample was peripheral blood, obtained in a trial of Ad26.COV2.S vaccine versus placebo. The rearrangement uses TRBV7-9 and TRBJ2-2; D uncertain. The CDR3 DNA reads as TGTGCCAGCAGCTTAGTAGGCGCCCCGAACACCGGGGAGCTGTTTTTT. The encoded protein is CASSLVGAPNTGELFF.